This T cell receptor (beta chain) was observed in a study of blood T cell repertoires in COVID-19. Only one count was recorded for this clone. From germline, CDR1 is SGHDT and CDR2 YYEEEE. J lost 6 bases, V lost 4 bases, and 11 bases had no gene match. CDR3 size: 16 residues. Sequenced by immunoSEQ multiplex PCR; TCRdb stores in-frame clones only, minus some. This sample has 250,000 to 300,000 clones, with approximately 90% found just once. This TCR derives from a human donor in a cohort exposed to, infected with or recovered from COVID-19 (not recorded which). The donor label of this sample is uncertain. The sequenced sample was PBMCs or T cells enriched from blood (not recorded which). The chain combines TRBV5-6 with TRBJ2-2, with TRBD1 matching 8 bases. This CDR3 reads CASSTFSGGGPGELFF. CDR3 bases: TGTGCCAGCAGCACCTTTTCAGGGGGCGGACCCGGGGAGCTGTTTTTT.